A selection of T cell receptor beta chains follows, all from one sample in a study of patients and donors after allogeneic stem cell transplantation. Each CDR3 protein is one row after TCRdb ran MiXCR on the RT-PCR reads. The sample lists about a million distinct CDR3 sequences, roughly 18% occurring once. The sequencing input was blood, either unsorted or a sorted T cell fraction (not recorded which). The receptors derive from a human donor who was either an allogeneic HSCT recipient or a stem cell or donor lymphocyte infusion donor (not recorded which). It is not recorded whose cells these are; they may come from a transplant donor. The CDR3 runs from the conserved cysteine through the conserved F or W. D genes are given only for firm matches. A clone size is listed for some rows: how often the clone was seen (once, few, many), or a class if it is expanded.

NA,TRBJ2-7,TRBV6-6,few,TGTGCCAATATAAGGGACAAAGAAGAGCAGTACTTC,CANIRDKEEQYF
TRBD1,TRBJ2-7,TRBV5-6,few,TGTGCCAGCAGCCACCCTGGGACAGGACTCTACGAGCAGTACTTC,CASSHPGTGLYEQYF
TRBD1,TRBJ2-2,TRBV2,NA,TGTGCCAGCACCCGAAGAGGGACAGCGAACACCGGGGAGCTGTTTTTT,CASTRRGTANTGELFF
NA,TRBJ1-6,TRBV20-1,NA,TGCAGTGCCCTAGAGAGCTCCTATAATTCACCCCTCCACTTT,CSALESSYNSPLHF
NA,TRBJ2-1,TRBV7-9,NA,TGTGCCAGCAGTCTGGGATCGTCGCAGTTCTTC,CASSLGSSQFF
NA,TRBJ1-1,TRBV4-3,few,TGCGCCAGCAGCCAAGAAGGGGTCCATACGAACACTGAAGCTTTCTTT,CASSQEGVHTNTEAFF
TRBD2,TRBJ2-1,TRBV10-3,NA,TGTGCCATCAGTGAGTCTGAGTTAGCGGGGGGCCCGTACAATGAGCAGTTCTTC,CAISESELAGGPYNEQFF
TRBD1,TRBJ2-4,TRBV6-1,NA,TGTGCCAGCAGTCGGACAGGAGTAGCCAAAAACATTCAGTACTTC,CASSRTGVAKNIQYF
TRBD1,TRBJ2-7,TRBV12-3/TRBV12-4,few,TGTGCCAGCAGCCGGGACAGTGTATGGGACGAGCAGTACTTC,CASSRDSVWDEQYF
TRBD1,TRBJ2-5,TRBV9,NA,TGTGCCAGCAGCGCCTCGACAGGGAGTCGGACCCAGTACTTC,CASSASTGSRTQYF
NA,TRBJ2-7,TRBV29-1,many,TGCAGCGTTGAAGTCAGCTCCCACGAGCAGTACTTC,CSVEVSSHEQYF
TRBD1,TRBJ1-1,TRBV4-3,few,TGCGCCAGCAGCCGGGGACAGGGTATGAACACTGAAGCTTTCTTT,CASSRGQGMNTEAFF
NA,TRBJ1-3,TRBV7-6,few,TGTGCCAGCAGCCCATCACAGGGATTTGGAAACACCATATATTTT,CASSPSQGFGNTIYF
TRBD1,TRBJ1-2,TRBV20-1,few,TGCAGTGCTAAAGAGGGGGCAGGGGGATTAGGAGACTATGGCTACACCTTC,CSAKEGAGGLGDYGYTF
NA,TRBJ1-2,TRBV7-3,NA,TGTGCCAGCAGCCGCGGGTCACCCTATGGCTACACCTTC,CASSRGSPYGYTF
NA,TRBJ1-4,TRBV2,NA,TGTGCCAGCAGTGAAACTCCGGGACACGCGTTTTTT,CASSETPGHAFF
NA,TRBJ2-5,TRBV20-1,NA,TGCAGTGCTAGTATGGACGTCAACCAAGAGACCCAGTACTTC,CSASMDVNQETQYF
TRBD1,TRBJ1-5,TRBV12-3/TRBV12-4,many,TGTGCCAGCAGTTTAGTCAGGGGGAGCAATCAGCCCCAGCATTTT,CASSLVRGSNQPQHF
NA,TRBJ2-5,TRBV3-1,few,TGTGCCAGCAGCGTGATCTGGACTCAACAAGAGACCCAGTACTTC,CASSVIWTQQETQYF
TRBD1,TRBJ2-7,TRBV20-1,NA,TGCAGTGCCAGTTCTTCGCTTGGGACAGGGCCTCGCTACGAGCAGTACTTC,CSASSSLGTGPRYEQYF
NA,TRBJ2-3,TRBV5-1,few,TGCGCCAGCAGCTTGTGGACATACACAGATACGCAGTATTTT,CASSLWTYTDTQYF
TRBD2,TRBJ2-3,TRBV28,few,TGTGCCAGCAGTGAAATTGAGCGGGGGTTCGTAGATACGCAGTATTTT,CASSEIERGFVDTQYF
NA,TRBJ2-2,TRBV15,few,TGTGCCACCAAACCATCGGGATGGGCCACCGGGGAGCTGTTTTTT,CATKPSGWATGELFF
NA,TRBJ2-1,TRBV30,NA,TGTGCCTGGAGTTTTCAGGGCAATGAGCAGTTCTTC,CAWSFQGNEQFF
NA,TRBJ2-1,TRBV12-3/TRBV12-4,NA,TGTGCCAGCAGTTTCTTTGTGGGGGCGGTCAATGAGCAGTTCTTC,CASSFFVGAVNEQFF
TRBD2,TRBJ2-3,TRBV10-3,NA,TGTGCCGCGCAAGGGACTAGCGGCACAGATACGCAGTATTTT,CAAQGTSGTDTQYF
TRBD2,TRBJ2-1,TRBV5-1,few,TGCGCCAGCATGAGGACTAGCGGGAACTACAATGAGCAGTTCTTC,CASMRTSGNYNEQFF
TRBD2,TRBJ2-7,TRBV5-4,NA,TGTGCCAGCAGCTTGAAATGGGGGATACGAGCGGGAGGTTCCTACGAGCAGTACTTC,CASSLKWGIRAGGSYEQYF
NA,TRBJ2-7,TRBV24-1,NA,TGTGCCACCAGTGACGGAGGGATCGCCTACGAGCAGTACTTC,CATSDGGIAYEQYF
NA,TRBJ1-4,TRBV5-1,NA,TGCGCCAGCAGCTTGAGGGCAGGAAGTGAAAAACTGTTTTTT,CASSLRAGSEKLFF
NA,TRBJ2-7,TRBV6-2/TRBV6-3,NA,TGTGCCAGCAGTTACTCAGGGCTTTGGAGAAACTACGAGCAGTACTTC,CASSYSGLWRNYEQYF
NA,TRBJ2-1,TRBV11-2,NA,TGTGCCAGTGGACGATTATCGAAGCCCAATGAGCAGTTCTTC,CASGRLSKPNEQFF
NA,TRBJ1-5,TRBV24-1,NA,TGTGCCACCAGTGATGCGACACGTATTCAGCCCCAGCATTTT,CATSDATRIQPQHF
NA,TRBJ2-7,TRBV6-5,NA,TGTGCCAGCAGAGAACAGGGCCACGAGCAGTACTTC,CASREQGHEQYF
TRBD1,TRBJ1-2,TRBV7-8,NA,TGTGCCAGCAGCTTAGGGGCAGGGGGTAACTATGGCTACACCTTC,CASSLGAGGNYGYTF
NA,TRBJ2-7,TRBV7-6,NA,TGTGCCAGCAGCTTAGTTGGCACAAACTACGAGCAGTACTTC,CASSLVGTNYEQYF
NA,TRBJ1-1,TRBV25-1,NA,TGTGCCACCGTGTCTTATTCGGGCACTGAAGCTTTCTTT,CATVSYSGTEAFF
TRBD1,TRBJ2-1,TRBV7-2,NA,TGTGCCAGCAGCTTATTTTTTAAGGGGGCCTATGAGCAGTTCTTC,CASSLFFKGAYEQFF
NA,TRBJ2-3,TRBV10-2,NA,TGCGCCAGCAGCCACTCCGGGGGGCAGTCCGGAGATACGCAGTATTTT,CASSHSGGQSGDTQYF
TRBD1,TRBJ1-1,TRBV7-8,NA,TGTGCCAGCAGCTTAGACGACAGGGTACCCTTTGCGAACACTGAAGCTTTCTTT,CASSLDDRVPFANTEAFF
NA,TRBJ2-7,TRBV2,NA,TGTGCCAGCAGTGAACAAGTTAACGAGCAGTACTTC,CASSEQVNEQYF
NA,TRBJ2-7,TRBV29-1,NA,TGCAGCGTTGAAGAACAGGGCTCCTACGAGCAGTACTTC,CSVEEQGSYEQYF
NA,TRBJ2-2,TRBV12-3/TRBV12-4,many,TGTGCCAGCAGTGGCCTCCAGTTAGCGAACACCGGGGAGCTGTTTTTT,CASSGLQLANTGELFF
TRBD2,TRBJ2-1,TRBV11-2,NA,TGTGCCAGCAGCCCGATAAGGGCGGGGGATCACAATGAGCAGTTCTTC,CASSPIRAGDHNEQFF
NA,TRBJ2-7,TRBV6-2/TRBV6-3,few,TGTGCCAGCACTTGGGACCCCACGGTGTCCTACGAGCAGTACTTC,CASTWDPTVSYEQYF
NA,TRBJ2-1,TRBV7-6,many,TGTGCCAGCAGCTTGGGATCTGTAGAGCAGTTCTTC,CASSLGSVEQFF
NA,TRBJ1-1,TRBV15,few,TGTGCCACCAGCAGAGCTCGGGGGCCTGTTCCAGAAGCTTTCTTT,CATSRARGPVPEAFF
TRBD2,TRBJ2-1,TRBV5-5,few,TGTGCCAGCAGCCCAAGGCAAGTTAGCGGGGCCTACAATGAGCAGTTCTTC,CASSPRQVSGAYNEQFF
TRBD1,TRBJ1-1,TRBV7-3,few,TGTGCCAGCAGCGGGGGGACAGGGGGTCCTGAAGCTTTCTTT,CASSGGTGGPEAFF
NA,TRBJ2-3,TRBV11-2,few,TGTGCCAGCAGCTTAACACCCCAGGGCACAGATACGCAGTATTTT,CASSLTPQGTDTQYF
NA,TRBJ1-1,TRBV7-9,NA,TGTGCCAGCAGCTTAGTTGGGGAATACACTGAAGCTTTCTTT,CASSLVGEYTEAFF
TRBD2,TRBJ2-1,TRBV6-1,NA,TGTGCCAGCAGCAACCCCGGGACTAGCGGGGGGCAGCAGTTCTTC,CASSNPGTSGGQQFF
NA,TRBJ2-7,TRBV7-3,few,TGTGCCAGCAGCTTACAGACTAGCTACGAGCAGTACTTC,CASSLQTSYEQYF
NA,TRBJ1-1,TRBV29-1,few,TGCAGCGTTCTCAAGGATGTGAACACTGAAGCTTTCTTT,CSVLKDVNTEAFF
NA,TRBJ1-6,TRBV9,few,TGTGCCAGCAGCGGGACCCTAGGTTCACCCCTCCACTTT,CASSGTLGSPLHF